The clone carrying this T cell receptor (beta chain) was seen a few times. The CDR3 runs 13 residues. V was clipped by 3 bases and J by 5 bases; unmatched bases: 2. Germline V gene sequence: CDR1 SGHDT, CDR2 YYEEEE. The data are from a study of control samples from healthy donors and cancer patients. Assay used: immunoSEQ multiplex PCR; TCRdb lists only in-frame clones, some missing. The sample lists about 160,000 clones, 90% to 95% occurring once. The clonotype originates from a man between 60 and 75 years old with colorectal cancer. The V and J genes are TRBV5-6 and TRBJ2-5; 9 bases map to TRBD1. Sequencing was carried out using PBMCs. The CDR3 spells CASSWGQGETQYF. Written as DNA, the CDR3 is TGTGCCAGCAGCTGGGGACAGGGTGAGACCCAGTACTTC.